These 13 T cell receptor beta chains originate from one sample sequenced in a study of T cell responses to AZD1222 COVID-19 vaccine. Data came from immunoSEQ multiplex PCR; TCRdb stores just in-frame clones and leaves some out. The data show some 140,000 clones, with roughly 87% seen just once and around a tenth held by the top ten. Material: peripheral blood, obtained 28 days after the second AZD1222 dose. Receptor source: an adult who received the AZD1222 COVID-19 vaccine.

The chain couples TRBV23-1 to TRBJ2-7; D remains ambiguous. TRBV23-1 is an ORF for which the function is uncertain. Trimming took 3 bases from V and 2 from J, leaving 11 bases between them. CDR3 length equals 14 residues. The CDR3 sequence is CASSHGRLTYEQYF. The CDR3 DNA reads TGCGCCAGCAGTCACGGACGGTTAACCTACGAGCAGTACTTC.

The chain joins TRBV18 to TRBJ1-2; D may be TRBD1 (5 bases). Trimming cost V 3 bases and J 3 bases, with 14 bases left between them. Germline loops: CDR1 KGHSH, CDR2 LQKENI. There are 15 residues in the CDR3. The CDR3 DNA reads TGTGCCAGCTCACCGGACGGGGCAGTTGACTATGGCTACACCTTC. Translating it yields CASSPDGAVDYGYTF.

The chain uses TRBV5-6 and TRBJ2-7; no clear D gene. The CDR3 spans 14 residues. Trimming stripped 0 bases from V and 3 bases from J, with 10 bases between. The germline V gene encodes CDR1 SGHDT and CDR2 YYEEEE. This chain's CDR3 is CASSLDRNVYEQYF. The CDR3 DNA sequence: TGTGCCAGCAGCTTGGATAGGAACGTCTACGAGCAGTACTTC.

V usage is TRBV6-5 and J usage is TRBJ1-2; TRBD1 might be the D (5 bases). Trimming took 4 bases from V and 8 from J, leaving 14 bases between them. Germline CDR1 MNHEY, CDR2 SVGAGI. The CDR3 runs 13 residues. The CDR3 spells CASSSPGSWGYTF. The CDR3, as DNA: TGTGCCAGCAGTTCCCCAGGGTCCTGGGGCTACACCTTC.

The rearrangement uses TRBV30 and TRBJ2-3; the match to TRBD2 covers 8 bases. With V trimmed by 2 bases and J by 3 bases, 7 bases remained unmatched. CDR3 length equals 15 residues. Per germline, CDR1 GTSNPN and CDR2 SVGIG (reference sequence). The CDR3 sequence is CAWSWSGGGTDTQYF. The DNA for the CDR3 is TGTGCCTGGAGTTGGAGCGGGGGTGGTACAGATACGCAGTATTTT.

The chain carries TRBV19 and TRBJ1-1; TRBD1 might be the D (5 bases). The germline V gene encodes CDR1 LNHDA and CDR2 SQIVND (reference sequence). Trimming took 0 bases from V and 5 from J, leaving 7 bases between them. The CDR3 contains 13 residues. The DNA of the CDR3 is TGTGCCAGTAGTATAGAGGGGGGAACTGAAGCTTTCTTT. It is translated as CASSIEGGTEAFF.

The chain employs TRBV7-2 and TRBJ2-2, with 10 bases that match TRBD2. The germline gives CDR1 SGHTA, CDR2 FQGNSA. With V trimmed by 1 base and J by 2 bases, 4 bases remained unmatched. CDR3 size: 17 residues. The CDR3 sequence: CASSLVAGGDNTGELFF. For the CDR3, the DNA is TGTGCCAGCAGCTTAGTAGCGGGAGGTGATAACACCGGGGAGCTGTTTTTT.

The chain joins TRBV27 to TRBJ2-5, with unresolved D. The CDR3 spans 13 residues. The germline V and J ends were trimmed by 5 bases and 3 bases, with 10 bases remaining between them. Germline assignment: CDR1 MNHEY and CDR2 SMNVEV (reference sequence). DNA for the CDR3: TGTGCCAGCAGTAGAACCCGGGAAGAGACCCAGTACTTC. This sequence encodes CASSRTREETQYF.

The CDR3 DNA is TGTGCCAGCAGCTCCAATTCGGCAGGAAATAGCAATCAGCCCCAGCATTTT. It is translated as CASSSNSAGNSNQPQHF. This sequence joins TRBV7-2 and TRBJ1-5; D unclear. CDR1 is SGHTA, CDR2 FQGNSA, per germline. CDR3 length: 17 amino acids. Between the trimmed V and J ends, which lost 4 bases and 0 bases, there was a span of 16 bases.

The V call is TRBV9, the J call TRBJ1-6; D unclear. Trimming cost V 1 base and J 0 bases, with 11 bases left between them. Germline loops: CDR1 SGDLS, CDR2 YYNGEE. This CDR3 contains 17 residues. The CDR3 loop reads CASSVFVRRSYNSPLHF. CDR3 nucleotide sequence: TGTGCCAGCAGCGTATTTGTTAGGCGCTCCTATAATTCACCCCTCCACTTT.

This chain uses TRBV29-1 with TRBJ1-1, with 11 bases that match TRBD1. CDR1 SQVTM and CDR2 ANQGSEA come from the germline V gene. J gave up 6 bases and V 7 bases, and 7 bases lay outside the gene matches. The CDR3 totals 13 residues. CDR3 sequence (DNA): TGCAGCGCCGGGGGACAGGGGGACGCTGAAGCTTTCTTT. Protein product: CSAGGQGDAEAFF.

The genes are TRBV11-3 and TRBJ2-3; 8 nucleotides line up with TRBD1. V trimming: 1 base; J trimming: 0 bases; junction bases outside the gene matches: 0. The CDR3 is made up of 15 amino acids. Looked up from germline, CDR1 is SGHNT and CDR2 is YENEEA. CDR3: CASSLGQGSTDTQYF. CDR3 DNA sequence: TGTGCCAGCAGCTTAGGACAGGGGAGCACAGATACGCAGTATTTT.

The CDR3 region has the DNA TGTGCCAGCCAGTCGGCTGCGAACACCGGGGAGCTGTTTTTT. It translates to CASQSAANTGELFF. This sequence joins TRBV4-2 and TRBJ2-2; unclear D gene. CDR3 length: 14 amino acids. V was clipped by 8 bases and J by 0 bases, with 10 bases between them. Germline V gives CDR1 LGHNA, CDR2 YNFKEQ.